The 25 T cell receptor beta chains below all came from one sample that was sequenced in a study of blood T cell repertoires in COVID-19. Generated by immunoSEQ multiplex PCR, the TCRdb table keeps only in-frame clones and is missing some. The sample lists roughly 260,000 clones; 88% were seen once. Sequencing used peripheral blood. Receptor source: a woman younger than 45 with COVID-19, enrolled during active disease.

This clone was seen only a few times. V and J are TRBV24-1 and TRBJ2-1, with 15 bases that match TRBD2. Germline CDR1 is KGHDR and CDR2 is SFDVKD. V trimming: 2 bases; J trimming: 1 base; junction bases outside the gene matches: 8. This CDR3 is 20 amino acids long. The CDR3, as DNA: TGTGCCACCAGTGATTCTCCGGGACTAGCGGGAGGTGGGTCCTACAATGAGCAGTTCTTC. As protein: CATSDSPGLAGGGSYNEQFF.

The rearrangement links TRBV2 to TRBJ1-3; D might be TRBD1 (6 bases). The germline gives CDR1 SNHLY, CDR2 FYNNEI. The CDR3 consists of 13 residues. The V end lost 8 bases, the J end lost 2 bases, and 10 bases lay between the germline ends. CDR3 bases: TGTGCCAGCTCTCGGGACACTGGAAACACCATATATTTT. The encoded protein is CASSRDTGNTIYF.

The V call is TRBV5-4, the J call TRBJ1-2; the D is unclear. This CDR3 has 15 amino acids. Germline V lookup: CDR1 SGHNT, CDR2 YYREEE (reference sequence). V shed 3 bases and J shed 1 base, with 13 bases lying between them. The CDR3 protein is CASSSGTDGNYGYTF. CDR3 DNA: TGTGCCAGCAGCTCAGGAACCGACGGTAACTATGGCTACACCTTC.

This clone was recorded only once. V gene TRBV27 combines with J gene TRBJ1-6; tentative D call: TRBD1 (6 bases). Germline V gene sequence: CDR1 MNHEY, CDR2 SMNVEV (reference sequence). V gave up 6 bases and J gave up 8 bases, with 17 bases separating them. This CDR3 has 15 amino acids. The DNA for the CDR3 is TGTGCCAGCAGGGGGTTGAAGGGGGTCGATTCACCCCTCCACTTT. Amino acid sequence: CASRGLKGVDSPLHF.

V gene TRBV7-2 combines with J gene TRBJ2-7; 10 bases align to TRBD2. Trimming cost V 5 bases and J 3 bases; bases outside gene matches: 7. Germline CDR1 and CDR2: SGHTA and FQGNSA. The CDR3 sequence is 15 residues long. CDR3 coding DNA: TGTGCCAGCAGCACCGCCGGACTAGCGGACTACGAGCAGTACTTC. Its translation: CASSTAGLADYEQYF.

The rearrangement links TRBV5-1 to TRBJ2-3; 11 bases are a match to TRBD2. The J segment lost 0 bases and the V segment lost 3 bases, leaving 3 bases of the junction unmatched. The V gene's germline CDR1 is SGHRS and CDR2 YFSETQ. The CDR3 runs 16 residues. CDR3 DNA: TGCGCCAGCAGCTCCCGGACTAGCGGGAGCACAGATACGCAGTATTTT. The encoded protein is CASSSRTSGSTDTQYF.

The V call is TRBV6-5, the J call TRBJ2-5; possibly TRBD2 for D (5 bases). Germline V gene sequence: CDR1 MNHEY, CDR2 SVGAGI. V was trimmed by 7 bases and J by 6 bases, leaving 18 bases between them. This CDR3 comprises 14 residues. The CDR3, as DNA: TGTGCCAGCACCCAAAGAACGGGGATCAAGACCCAGTACTTC. Translated: CASTQRTGIKTQYF.

This chain joins TRBV7-3 and TRBJ2-2, with D perhaps matching TRBD1 (5 bases). Germline V lookup: CDR1 SGHTA, CDR2 FQGTGA. The V end was cut by 3 bases, the J end by 6 bases, with 8 bases between. The CDR3 is 13 residues long. CDR3 in amino acids: CASSFQGSGELFF. CDR3 coding DNA: TGTGCCAGCAGCTTTCAGGGCTCCGGGGAGCTGTTTTTT.

Worth noting for this clone: Germline and junction disagree at one end, which may indicate a read error. The chain couples TRBV5-6 to TRBJ2-7, with TRBD2 matching 7 bases. Looked up from germline, CDR1 is SGHDT and CDR2 is YYEEEE. CDR3 length: 12 amino acids. CDR3 residues: CASSLGTGRGIF. CDR3 DNA sequence: TGTGCCAGCAGCTTGGGGACTGGGCGGGGGATTTTC.

This chain joins TRBV10-3 and TRBJ2-7, with 12 bases fitting TRBD1. The CDR3 length is 19 residues. The germline V gene encodes CDR1 ENHRY and CDR2 SYGVKD. V was clipped by 1 base and J by 3 bases; unmatched bases: 13. The CDR3 region has the DNA TGTGCCATCAGTGAGTTGGGACAGGGGGCTATCTCTTCCCTCTACGAGCAGTACTTC. Translated, it gives CAISELGQGAISSLYEQYF.

The chain uses TRBV3-1 (or the pseudogene TRBV3-2) and TRBJ1-2, with D unresolved. V was clipped by 0 bases and J by 2 bases, with 19 bases between them. The CDR3 runs to 18 residues. Germline values: CDR1 LGHDT, CDR2 YNNKEL (reference sequence). The CDR3 loop reads CASSQDHHFRHPNYGYTF. CDR3 bases: TGTGCCAGCAGCCAAGACCATCATTTCAGACACCCAAACTATGGCTACACCTTC.

This chain links TRBV29-1 with TRBJ1-1, with D maybe TRBD1 (5 bases). V was clipped by 6 bases and J by 1 base, with 12 bases between them. The CDR3 consists of 13 residues. Looked up from germline, CDR1 is SQVTM and CDR2 is ANQGSEA. The CDR3 here is CSVAGSGNTEAFF. Written as DNA, the CDR3 is TGCAGCGTGGCAGGGTCTGGGAACACTGAAGCTTTCTTT.

This sequence joins TRBV4-1 and TRBJ2-1; maybe TRBD1 (6 bases). The ends were cut back, 4 bases at V and 3 bases at J, with 10 bases in the middle. Germline CDR1 is MGHRA and CDR2 is YSYEKL. This CDR3 contains 14 residues. CDR3 sequence (DNA): TGCGCCAGCAGCCCCCGGGACATCTACAATGAGCAGTTCTTC. It yields the protein CASSPRDIYNEQFF.

The chain links TRBV7-3 to TRBJ2-1; 8 bases are shared with TRBD2. Germline V lookup: CDR1 SGHTA, CDR2 FQGTGA. The CDR3 covers 18 residues. With V trimmed by 0 bases and J by 0 bases, 7 bases remained unmatched. As DNA, the CDR3 is TGTGCCAGCAGCTTAACGGCTAGCGGGCCGAGCTCCTACAATGAGCAGTTCTTC. Its protein product is CASSLTASGPSSYNEQFF.

This clone showed up just once. The chain carries TRBV4-2 and TRBJ1-5, with D tentatively TRBD1 (5 bases). V lost 1 base, J lost 5 bases, and 15 bases lay in between. This CDR3 has 16 residues. Germline V gives CDR1 LGHNA, CDR2 YNFKEQ. This chain's CDR3 is CASSQGVRDFDQPQHF. In DNA, the CDR3 is TGTGCCAGCAGCCAAGGGGTCAGGGATTTTGATCAGCCCCAGCATTTT.

CDR3 bases: TGCAGCGTCGGGGGATCTCCATCCTACGAGCAGTACTTC. The encoded protein is CSVGGSPSYEQYF. The rearrangement uses TRBV29-1 and TRBJ2-7; D possibly corresponds to TRBD2 (6 bases). CDR1 SQVTM and CDR2 ANQGSEA come from the germline V gene. This CDR3 region has 13 residues. With 6 bases removed from V and 1 base from J, the gap between germline ends came to 13 bases.

CDR3 protein: CASSRFSGGYGYTF. The DNA for the CDR3 is TGTGCCAGCAGCCGGTTCTCCGGAGGCTATGGCTACACCTTC. The rearrangement uses TRBV5-4 and TRBJ1-2; D not resolved. CDR3 length: 14 residues. Germline values: CDR1 SGHNT, CDR2 YYREEE (reference sequence). Trimming took 4 bases from V and 4 from J, leaving 14 bases between them.

This chain links TRBV28 with TRBJ1-2; D remains ambiguous. The germline V gene has CDR1 MDHEN and CDR2 SYDVKM. Trimming took 6 bases from V and 6 from J, leaving 5 bases between them. CDR3 length equals 10 residues. The CDR3 region is CASSRNGYTF. For the CDR3, the DNA is TGTGCCAGCAGCCGTAATGGCTACACCTTC.

The chain employs TRBV18 and TRBJ2-6, with D perhaps matching TRBD1 (5 bases). The germline CDR1 and CDR2 sequences are KGHSH and LQKENI. The CDR3 spans 16 residues. Trimming took off 3 bases at V and 3 bases at J, with 12 bases between the two ends. This chain's CDR3 is CASSPVARDGANVLTF. In DNA, the CDR3 is TGTGCCAGCTCACCCGTAGCCAGGGATGGGGCCAACGTCCTGACTTTC.

CDR3 nucleotide sequence: TGTGCCAGCAGCACCGGACAGGCCGGCGAGCAGTACTTC. Its protein product is CASSTGQAGEQYF. The chain uses TRBV5-6 and TRBJ2-7; 7 bases are a match to TRBD1. The CDR3 has 13 amino acids. V shed 4 bases, J shed 6 bases, and the junction held 7 bases outside the gene matches. Germline V gene lookup returns CDR1 SGHDT and CDR2 YYEEEE. The entire variable domain, with the rest obtained from reference TRBV5-6 and TRBJ2-7, is as follows: DAGVTQSPTHLIKTRGQQVTLRCSPKSGHDTVSWYQQALGQGPQFIFQYYEEEERQRGNFPDRFSGHQFPNYSSELNVNALLLGDSALYLCASSTGQAGEQYFGPGTRLTVT.

With regard to this clone: This same CDR3 is encoded by further DNA sequences in the sample. This chain uses TRBV19 with TRBJ2-3, with TRBD2 matching 8 bases. The V gene's germline CDR1 is LNHDA and CDR2 SQIVND (reference sequence). The CDR3 sequence is 13 residues long. V lost 3 bases and J lost 6; bases outside the gene matches: 2. The CDR3 here is CASSIVAGDTQYF. DNA for the CDR3: TGTGCCAGTAGTATTGTAGCGGGGGATACGCAGTATTTT.

The chain links TRBV19 to TRBJ1-2; tentatively, D is TRBD1 (6 bases). The germline V gene encodes CDR1 LNHDA and CDR2 SQIVND (reference sequence). This CDR3 spans 14 amino acids. V dropped 1 base and J dropped 5 bases, with 11 bases sitting between them. The CDR3 here is CASSIGTDFYGYTF. CDR3 coding DNA: TGTGCCAGTAGTATAGGGACAGACTTTTATGGCTACACCTTC.

This chain uses TRBV5-1 with TRBJ2-4; 7 bases line up with TRBD1. Germline CDR1 is SGHRS and CDR2 is YFSETQ. V lost 4 bases to trimming and J lost 4 bases; unmatched junction nucleotides: 5. This CDR3 comprises 14 residues. The CDR3 DNA sequence: TGCGCCAGCAGCCCCGTGGACAGGAAAAACATTCAGTACTTC. It codes for CASSPVDRKNIQYF.

The rearrangement links TRBV5-1 to TRBJ2-5; 10 nucleotides line up with TRBD2. This CDR3 has 16 residues. The junction had 3 bases not matched to a gene; V was cut back by 0 bases and J by 1 base. CDR1 SGHRS and CDR2 YFSETQ come from the germline V gene. CDR3 residues: CASSLGTSGLQETQYF. CDR3 in DNA: TGCGCCAGCAGCTTGGGGACTAGCGGTCTCCAAGAGACCCAGTACTTC.

This clone was counted a few times. V and J are TRBV6-6 and TRBJ1-4; D unresolved. Trimming stripped 2 bases from V and 3 bases from J, with 13 bases between. The CDR3 has 16 amino acids. Germline V gives CDR1 MNHNY, CDR2 SVGAGI (reference sequence). Written as DNA, the CDR3 is TGTGCCAGCAGTTACGGGAGCGGGGTTGCTAATGAAAAACTGTTTTTT. This translates into CASSYGSGVANEKLFF.